This TCR beta chain was identified in a study of blood T cell repertoires in COVID-19. About the research overall: Samples came from the United States, Italy and Spain, spanning acute and convalescent COVID-19. The analysed material was cDNA or gDNA that came from T cells, B-cell-depleted T cells, or PBMCs.

In the original workflow: The assay estimated nucleated cells by amplifying reference gene primers. Sequenced by immunoSEQ multiplex PCR; TCRdb stores in-frame clones only, minus some. That table is the source of V, J and clone size, and D and trimming were worked out from the DNA. The sample has approximately 50,000 clones, almost 95% seen once; the top ten hold roughly 4.5%. The receptor was derived from a man aged 45-65 years with active COVID-19. Sequenced material: peripheral blood.

Here the CDR3 DNA reads TGTGCCAGCGGGGCGGAGGGGTCACCCCTCCACTTT. It specifies CASGAEGSPLHF. J is TRBJ1-6 and V is TRBV28; D is possibly TRBD1 (5 bases). From germline, CDR1 is MDHEN and CDR2 SYDVKM. Trimming shortened V by 8 bases and J by 10 bases, and 12 bases separated the two germline ends. The CDR3 is 12 amino acids.